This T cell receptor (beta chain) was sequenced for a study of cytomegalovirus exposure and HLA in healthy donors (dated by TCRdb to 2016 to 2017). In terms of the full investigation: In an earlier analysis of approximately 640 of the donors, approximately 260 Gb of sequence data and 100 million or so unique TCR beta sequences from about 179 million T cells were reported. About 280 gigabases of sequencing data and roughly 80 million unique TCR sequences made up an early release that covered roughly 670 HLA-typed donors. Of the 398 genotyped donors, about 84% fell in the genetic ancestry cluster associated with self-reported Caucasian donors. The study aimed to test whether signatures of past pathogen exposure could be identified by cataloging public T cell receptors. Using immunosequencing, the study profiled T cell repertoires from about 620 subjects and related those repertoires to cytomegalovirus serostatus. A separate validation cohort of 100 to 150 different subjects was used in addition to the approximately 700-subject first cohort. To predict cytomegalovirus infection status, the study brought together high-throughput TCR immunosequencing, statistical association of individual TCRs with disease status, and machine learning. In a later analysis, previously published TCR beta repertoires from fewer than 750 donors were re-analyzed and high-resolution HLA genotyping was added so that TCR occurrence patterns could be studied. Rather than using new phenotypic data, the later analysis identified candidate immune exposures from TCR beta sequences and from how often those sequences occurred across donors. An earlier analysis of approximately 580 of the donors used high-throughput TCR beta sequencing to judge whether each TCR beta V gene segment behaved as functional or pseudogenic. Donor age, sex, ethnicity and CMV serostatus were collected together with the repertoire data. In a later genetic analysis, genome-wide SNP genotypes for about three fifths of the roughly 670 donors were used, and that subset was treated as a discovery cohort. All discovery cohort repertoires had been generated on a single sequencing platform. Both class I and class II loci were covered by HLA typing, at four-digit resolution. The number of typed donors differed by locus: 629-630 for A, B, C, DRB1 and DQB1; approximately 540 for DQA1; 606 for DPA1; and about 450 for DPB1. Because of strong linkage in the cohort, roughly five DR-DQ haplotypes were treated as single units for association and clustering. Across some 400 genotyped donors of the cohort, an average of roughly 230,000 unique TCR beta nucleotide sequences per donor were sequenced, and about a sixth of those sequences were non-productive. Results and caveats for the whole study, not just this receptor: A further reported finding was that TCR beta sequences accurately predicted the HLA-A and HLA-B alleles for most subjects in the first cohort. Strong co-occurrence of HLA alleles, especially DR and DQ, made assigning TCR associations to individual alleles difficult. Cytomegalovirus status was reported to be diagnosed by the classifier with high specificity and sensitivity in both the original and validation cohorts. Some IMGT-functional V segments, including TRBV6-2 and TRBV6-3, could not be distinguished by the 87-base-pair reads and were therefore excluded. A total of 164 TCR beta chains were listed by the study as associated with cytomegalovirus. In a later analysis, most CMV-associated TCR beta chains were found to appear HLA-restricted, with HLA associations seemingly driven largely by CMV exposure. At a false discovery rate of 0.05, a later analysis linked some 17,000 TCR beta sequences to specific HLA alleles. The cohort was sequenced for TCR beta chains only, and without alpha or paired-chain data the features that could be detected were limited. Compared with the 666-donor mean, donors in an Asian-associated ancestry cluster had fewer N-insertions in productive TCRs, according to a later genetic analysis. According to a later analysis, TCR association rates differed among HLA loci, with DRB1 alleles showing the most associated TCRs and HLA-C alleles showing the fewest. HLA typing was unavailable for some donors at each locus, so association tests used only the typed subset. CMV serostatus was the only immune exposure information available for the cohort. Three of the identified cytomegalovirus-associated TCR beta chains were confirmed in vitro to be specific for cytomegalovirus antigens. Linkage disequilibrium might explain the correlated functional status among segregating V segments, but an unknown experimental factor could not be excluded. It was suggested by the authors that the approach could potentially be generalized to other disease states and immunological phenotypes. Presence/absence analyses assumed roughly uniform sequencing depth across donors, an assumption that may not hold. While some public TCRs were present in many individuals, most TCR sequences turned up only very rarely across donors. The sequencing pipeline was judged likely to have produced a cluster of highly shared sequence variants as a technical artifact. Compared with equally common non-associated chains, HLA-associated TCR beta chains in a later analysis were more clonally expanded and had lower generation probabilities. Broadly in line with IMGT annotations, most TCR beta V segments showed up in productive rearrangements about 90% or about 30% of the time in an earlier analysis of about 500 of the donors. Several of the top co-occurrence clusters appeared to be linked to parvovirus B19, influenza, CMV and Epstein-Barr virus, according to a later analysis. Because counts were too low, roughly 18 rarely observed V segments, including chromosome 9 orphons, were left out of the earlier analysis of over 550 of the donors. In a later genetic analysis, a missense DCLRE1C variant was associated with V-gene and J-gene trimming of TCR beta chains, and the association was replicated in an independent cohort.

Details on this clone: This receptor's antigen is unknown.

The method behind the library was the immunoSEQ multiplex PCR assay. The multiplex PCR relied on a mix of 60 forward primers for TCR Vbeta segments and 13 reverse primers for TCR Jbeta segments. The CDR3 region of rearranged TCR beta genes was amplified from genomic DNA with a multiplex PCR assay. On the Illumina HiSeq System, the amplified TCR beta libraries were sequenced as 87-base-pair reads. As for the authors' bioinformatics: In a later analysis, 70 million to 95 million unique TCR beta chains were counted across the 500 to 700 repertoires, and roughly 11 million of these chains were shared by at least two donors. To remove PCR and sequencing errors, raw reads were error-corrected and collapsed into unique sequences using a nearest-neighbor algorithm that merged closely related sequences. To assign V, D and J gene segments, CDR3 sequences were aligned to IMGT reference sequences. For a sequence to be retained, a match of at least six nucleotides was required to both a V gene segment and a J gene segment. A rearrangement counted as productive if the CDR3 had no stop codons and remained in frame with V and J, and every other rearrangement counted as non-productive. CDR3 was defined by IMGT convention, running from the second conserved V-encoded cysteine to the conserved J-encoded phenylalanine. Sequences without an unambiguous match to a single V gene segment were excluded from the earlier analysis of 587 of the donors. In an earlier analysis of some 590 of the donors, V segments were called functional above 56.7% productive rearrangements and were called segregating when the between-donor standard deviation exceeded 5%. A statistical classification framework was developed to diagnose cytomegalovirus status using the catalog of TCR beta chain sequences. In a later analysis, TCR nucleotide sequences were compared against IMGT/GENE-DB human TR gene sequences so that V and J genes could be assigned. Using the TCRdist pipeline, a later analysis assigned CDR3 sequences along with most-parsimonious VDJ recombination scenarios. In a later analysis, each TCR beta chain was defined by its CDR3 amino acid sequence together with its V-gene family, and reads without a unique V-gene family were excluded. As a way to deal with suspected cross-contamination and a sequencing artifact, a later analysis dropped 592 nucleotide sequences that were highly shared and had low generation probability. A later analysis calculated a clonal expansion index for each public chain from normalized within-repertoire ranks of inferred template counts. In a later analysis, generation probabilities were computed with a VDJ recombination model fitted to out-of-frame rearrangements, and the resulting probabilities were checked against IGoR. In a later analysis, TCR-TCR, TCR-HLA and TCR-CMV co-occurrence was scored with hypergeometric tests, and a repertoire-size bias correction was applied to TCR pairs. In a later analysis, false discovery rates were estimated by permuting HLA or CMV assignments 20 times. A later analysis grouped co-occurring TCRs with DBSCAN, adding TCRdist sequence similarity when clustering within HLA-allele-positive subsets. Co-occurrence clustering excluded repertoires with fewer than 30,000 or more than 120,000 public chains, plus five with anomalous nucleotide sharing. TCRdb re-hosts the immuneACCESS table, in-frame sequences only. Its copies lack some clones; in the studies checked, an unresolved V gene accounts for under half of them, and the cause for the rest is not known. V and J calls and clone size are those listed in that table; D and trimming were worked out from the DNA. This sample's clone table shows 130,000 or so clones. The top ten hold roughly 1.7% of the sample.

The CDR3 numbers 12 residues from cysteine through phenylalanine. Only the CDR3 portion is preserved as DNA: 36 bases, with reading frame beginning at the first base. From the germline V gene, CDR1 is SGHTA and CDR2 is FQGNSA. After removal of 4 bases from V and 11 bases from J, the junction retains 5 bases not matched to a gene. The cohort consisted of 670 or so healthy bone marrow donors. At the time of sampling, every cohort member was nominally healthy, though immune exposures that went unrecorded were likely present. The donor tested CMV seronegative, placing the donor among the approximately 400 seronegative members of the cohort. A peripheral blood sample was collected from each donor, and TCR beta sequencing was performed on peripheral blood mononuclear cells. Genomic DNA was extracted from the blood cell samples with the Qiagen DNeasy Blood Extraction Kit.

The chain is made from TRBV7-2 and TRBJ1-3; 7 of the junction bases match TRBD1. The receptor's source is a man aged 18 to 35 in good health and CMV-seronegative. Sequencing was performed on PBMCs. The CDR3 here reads CASSSTGEAIYF. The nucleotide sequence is TGTGCCAGCAGCTCCACAGGGGAGGCCATATATTTT.